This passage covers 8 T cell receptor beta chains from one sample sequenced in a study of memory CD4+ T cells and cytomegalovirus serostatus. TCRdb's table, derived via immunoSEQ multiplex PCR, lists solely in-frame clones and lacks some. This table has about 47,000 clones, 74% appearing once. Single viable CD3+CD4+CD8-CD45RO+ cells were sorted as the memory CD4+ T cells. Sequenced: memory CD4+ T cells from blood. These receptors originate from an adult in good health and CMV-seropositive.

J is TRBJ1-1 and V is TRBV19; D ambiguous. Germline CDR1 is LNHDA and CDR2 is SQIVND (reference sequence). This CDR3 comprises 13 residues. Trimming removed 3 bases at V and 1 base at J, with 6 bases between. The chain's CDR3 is CASSIFGNTEAFF. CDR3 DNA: TGTGCCAGTAGTATTTTCGGGAACACTGAAGCTTTCTTT.

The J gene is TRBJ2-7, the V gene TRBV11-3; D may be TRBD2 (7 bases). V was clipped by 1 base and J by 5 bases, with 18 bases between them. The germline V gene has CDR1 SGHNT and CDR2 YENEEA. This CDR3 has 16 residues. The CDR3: CASSLAAGARIDEQYF. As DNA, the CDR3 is TGTGCCAGCAGCTTAGCGGCGGGGGCCCGGATCGACGAGCAGTACTTC.

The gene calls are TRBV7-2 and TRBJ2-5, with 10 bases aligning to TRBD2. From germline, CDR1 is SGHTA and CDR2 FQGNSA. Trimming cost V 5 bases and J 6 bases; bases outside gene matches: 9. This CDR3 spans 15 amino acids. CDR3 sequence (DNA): TGTGCCAGCAGCCTCAGCGGGGGGGCCGTGAAGACCCAGTACTTC. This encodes CASSLSGGAVKTQYF.

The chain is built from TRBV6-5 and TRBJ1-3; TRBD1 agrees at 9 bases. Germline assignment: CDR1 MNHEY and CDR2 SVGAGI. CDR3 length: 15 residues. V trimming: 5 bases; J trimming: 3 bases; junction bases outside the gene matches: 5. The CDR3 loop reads CASSRDREDGNTIYF. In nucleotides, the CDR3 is TGTGCCAGCAGTCGGGACAGGGAAGATGGAAACACCATATATTTT.

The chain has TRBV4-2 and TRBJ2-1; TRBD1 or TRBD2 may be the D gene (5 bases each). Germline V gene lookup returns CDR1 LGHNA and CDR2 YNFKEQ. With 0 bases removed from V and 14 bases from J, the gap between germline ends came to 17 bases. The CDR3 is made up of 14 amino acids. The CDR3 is CASSQDLWDRKEFF. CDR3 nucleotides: TGTGCCAGCAGCCAAGATCTTTGGGACCGAAAAGAGTTCTTC.

The CDR3 here is CASSFIGREDIQYF. The CDR3 nucleotides read TGTGCCAGCAGCTTTATCGGGAGGGAAGACATTCAGTACTTC. V is TRBV5-8 and J is TRBJ2-4; 8 nucleotides line up with TRBD2. Germline V gene lookup returns CDR1 SGHTS and CDR2 YDEGEE. This CDR3 has 14 residues. The V segment lost 2 bases and the J segment 8 bases; nucleotides outside the gene matches: 6.

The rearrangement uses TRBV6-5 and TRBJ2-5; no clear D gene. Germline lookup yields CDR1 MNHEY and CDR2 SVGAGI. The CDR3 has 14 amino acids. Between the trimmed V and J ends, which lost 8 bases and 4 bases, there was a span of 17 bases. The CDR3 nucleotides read TGTGCCAGCCGTACCGCCCAACAGCTAGAGACCCAGTACTTC. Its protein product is CASRTAQQLETQYF.

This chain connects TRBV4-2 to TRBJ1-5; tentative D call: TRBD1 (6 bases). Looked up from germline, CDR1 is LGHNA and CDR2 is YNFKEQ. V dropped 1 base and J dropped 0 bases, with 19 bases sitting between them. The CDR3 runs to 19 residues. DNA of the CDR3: TGTGCCAGCAGCCAAGTTTATTTAGGGGGGATCGATAGCAATCAGCCCCAGCATTTT. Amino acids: CASSQVYLGGIDSNQPQHF.